This is a list of T cell receptor beta chains from one sample in a study of T cell changes during pregnancy in multiple sclerosis. Method: immunoSEQ multiplex PCR; TCRdb's copy keeps in-frame clones and lacks some. The sample has over 45,000 clones, roughly 92% seen once. The sequencing here drew on CD8+ T cells from peripheral blood mononuclear cells, taken in the third trimester of pregnancy. The receptors were sampled from a female donor with multiple sclerosis, enrolled in a pregnancy study. Each CDR3 is given with its conserved first and last residue. The D gene is left open where the match is weak. Part of the rows lack a size; the others show once, few, many or a class for expanded clones.

J gene: TRBJ2-2
V gene: TRBV19
D gene: TRBD2
clone size: .
CDR3 DNA: TGTGCCTGTAGAAGCGGGGTCGCGAACACCGGGGAGCTGTTTTTT
CDR3 protein: CACRSGVANTGELFF

J gene: TRBJ2-2
V gene: TRBV13
D gene: .
clone size: .
CDR3 DNA: TGTGCCAGCAGCTTAGGGGGATTAGCGATGAACACCGGGGAGCTGTTTTTT
CDR3 protein: CASSLGGLAMNTGELFF

J gene: TRBJ2-7
V gene: TRBV6-5
D gene: TRBD2
clone size: .
CDR3 DNA: TGTGCCAGCAGTCCGGGACTAGCGGGAGGAGCCGAGCAGTACTTC
CDR3 protein: CASSPGLAGGAEQYF

J gene: TRBJ1-2
V gene: TRBV27
D gene: .
clone size: .
CDR3 DNA: TGTGCCAGCAGTTCCACAGGGCACTATGGCTACACCTTC
CDR3 protein: CASSSTGHYGYTF

J gene: TRBJ2-1
V gene: TRBV27
D gene: TRBD2
clone size: .
CDR3 DNA: TGTGCCAGCAGTGGGCTAGCGGGAGGGCCTGGGAATGAGCAGTTCTTC
CDR3 protein: CASSGLAGGPGNEQFF

J gene: TRBJ1-2
V gene: TRBV9
D gene: TRBD1
clone size: .
CDR3 DNA: TGTGCCAGCAGCGCAGGGGGTGGCTATGGCTACACCTTC
CDR3 protein: CASSAGGGYGYTF

J gene: TRBJ2-7
V gene: TRBV4-1
D gene: TRBD1
clone size: .
CDR3 DNA: TGCGCCAGCAGCCAGGACAGGGGACTTACCTACGAGCAGTACTTC
CDR3 protein: CASSQDRGLTYEQYF

J gene: TRBJ2-3
V gene: TRBV9
D gene: .
clone size: .
CDR3 DNA: TGTGCCAGCAGCGCATCGGGACACCTTACAGATACGCAGTATTTT
CDR3 protein: CASSASGHLTDTQYF

J gene: TRBJ1-1
V gene: TRBV13
D gene: TRBD1
clone size: .
CDR3 DNA: TGTGCCAGCAGCTCGGGACAGGGGGAAGCTTTCTTT
CDR3 protein: CASSSGQGEAFF

J gene: TRBJ2-3
V gene: TRBV7-9
D gene: TRBD1
clone size: .
CDR3 DNA: TGTGCCAGCAGCTCGAGACAGGGGGCAGGAGCAGATACGCAGTATTTT
CDR3 protein: CASSSRQGAGADTQYF

J gene: TRBJ2-3
V gene: TRBV27
D gene: .
clone size: medium-sized
CDR3 DNA: TGTGCCAGCAGCGACAGGTCTTACACAGATACGCAGTATTTT
CDR3 protein: CASSDRSYTDTQYF

J gene: TRBJ2-5
V gene: TRBV5-1
D gene: TRBD2
clone size: .
CDR3 DNA: TGCGCCAGCAGCTTCCTTAGCGGGAGGGCCCGGGAGACCCAGTACTTC
CDR3 protein: CASSFLSGRARETQYF

J gene: TRBJ2-2
V gene: TRBV28
D gene: .
clone size: .
CDR3 DNA: TGTGCCAGCAGTTCAGTCGGGACACCCGGGGAGCTGTTTTTT
CDR3 protein: CASSSVGTPGELFF

J gene: TRBJ2-6
V gene: TRBV28
D gene: TRBD1
clone size: .
CDR3 DNA: TGTGCCAGCAGTTTTACAGGGGCTGGGGCCAACGTCCTGACTTTC
CDR3 protein: CASSFTGAGANVLTF

J gene: TRBJ2-7
V gene: TRBV4-2
D gene: TRBD2
clone size: .
CDR3 DNA: TGTGCCAGCAGCCAAGATTACCGGGCGGGAGGCTACTACGAGCAGTACTTC
CDR3 protein: CASSQDYRAGGYYEQYF

J gene: TRBJ1-2
V gene: TRBV2
D gene: .
clone size: .
CDR3 DNA: TGTGCCAGCAGTGAAGCCGGACTGACTAACTATGGCTACACCTTC
CDR3 protein: CASSEAGLTNYGYTF

J gene: TRBJ2-3
V gene: TRBV4-1
D gene: TRBD2
clone size: .
CDR3 DNA: TGCGCCAGCAGCCAAGTGCGGGAGGGCCGTGAAGATACGCAGTATTTT
CDR3 protein: CASSQVREGREDTQYF

J gene: TRBJ2-1
V gene: TRBV9
D gene: TRBD2
clone size: .
CDR3 DNA: TGTGCCAGCAGCGAGGGACTAGCGGGAGTTAATGAGCAGTTCTTC
CDR3 protein: CASSEGLAGVNEQFF

J gene: TRBJ1-2
V gene: TRBV28
D gene: .
clone size: once
CDR3 DNA: TGTGCCAGCAGGACTTTAACCTGGGACATTCGGCGAGGGTATGGCTACACCTTC
CDR3 protein: CASRTLTWDIRRGYGYTF

J gene: TRBJ2-1
V gene: TRBV5-4
D gene: TRBD2
clone size: .
CDR3 DNA: TGTGCCAGCAGCTTGGGTAGCGGGATGGCCTACAATGAGCAGTTCTTC
CDR3 protein: CASSLGSGMAYNEQFF

J gene: TRBJ2-1
V gene: TRBV29-1
D gene: TRBD2
clone size: .
CDR3 DNA: TGCAGCGTTGAAGATTGGGAGGGGAGTGAGCAGTTCTTC
CDR3 protein: CSVEDWEGSEQFF

J gene: TRBJ2-7
V gene: TRBV4-1
D gene: TRBD1
clone size: .
CDR3 DNA: TGCGCCAGCAGCCTCACGATCCCGGGACAGGGGCAATACGAGCAGTACTTC
CDR3 protein: CASSLTIPGQGQYEQYF

J gene: TRBJ2-7
V gene: TRBV19
D gene: TRBD1
clone size: .
CDR3 DNA: TGTGCCAGTAGTCCGAGGGGCAGGGGGCTAAGCGGGCCCCCCTACGAGCAGTACTTC
CDR3 protein: CASSPRGRGLSGPPYEQYF

J gene: TRBJ2-5
V gene: TRBV28
D gene: TRBD1
clone size: .
CDR3 DNA: TGTGCCAGCATGCCGGGACAGGGGCAGCCCTCCCAAGAGACCCAGTACTTC
CDR3 protein: CASMPGQGQPSQETQYF

J gene: TRBJ2-2
V gene: TRBV29-1
D gene: .
clone size: .
CDR3 DNA: TGCAGCGTTGAAGGGCCCGGGGAGCTGTTTTTT
CDR3 protein: CSVEGPGELFF

J gene: TRBJ2-1
V gene: TRBV7-3
D gene: TRBD2
clone size: .
CDR3 DNA: TGTGCCAGCAGCTCCGGACTAGCGGAGTACAATGAGCAGTTCTTC
CDR3 protein: CASSSGLAEYNEQFF

J gene: TRBJ2-7
V gene: TRBV7-9
D gene: .
clone size: .
CDR3 DNA: TGTGCCAGCAGCCCCAAGACTGAGTACGAGCAGTACTTC
CDR3 protein: CASSPKTEYEQYF

J gene: TRBJ1-4
V gene: TRBV2
D gene: .
clone size: .
CDR3 DNA: TGTGCCAGCAGTGAGGGGGCAGGGTATGAAAAACTGTTTTTT
CDR3 protein: CASSEGAGYEKLFF

J gene: TRBJ2-1
V gene: TRBV28
D gene: TRBD2
clone size: .
CDR3 DNA: TGTGCCAGCAGTTTGGTGGGGACTAGACGCGGCAATGAGCAGTTCTTC
CDR3 protein: CASSLVGTRRGNEQFF

J gene: TRBJ2-1
V gene: TRBV25-1
D gene: TRBD2
clone size: .
CDR3 DNA: TGTGCCAGCAGTGAGGCTGGCGGGAGGGAGAATGAGCAGTTCTTC
CDR3 protein: CASSEAGGRENEQFF

J gene: TRBJ2-7
V gene: TRBV11-2
D gene: .
clone size: .
CDR3 DNA: TGTGCCAGCAGCTTAGCTAGCACGTACGAGCAGTACTTC
CDR3 protein: CASSLASTYEQYF

J gene: TRBJ2-3
V gene: TRBV7-2
D gene: TRBD2
clone size: .
CDR3 DNA: TGTGCCAGCAGCCAGGGACTAGCGGGTACAAGCACAGATACGCAGTATTTT
CDR3 protein: CASSQGLAGTSTDTQYF

J gene: TRBJ2-3
V gene: TRBV11-2
D gene: TRBD2
clone size: .
CDR3 DNA: TGTGCCAGCAGCTTTGCGGGAGGTGGCACAGATACGCAGTATTTT
CDR3 protein: CASSFAGGGTDTQYF

J gene: TRBJ1-1
V gene: TRBV11-2
D gene: .
clone size: .
CDR3 DNA: TGTGCCAGCAGCTTAGAATATCGAGGGGGGGGTACTGAAGCTTTCTTT
CDR3 protein: CASSLEYRGGGTEAFF

J gene: TRBJ1-1
V gene: TRBV6-1
D gene: .
clone size: many
CDR3 DNA: TGTGCCAGCAGTGGAGGCACGAACACTGAAGCTTTCTTT
CDR3 protein: CASSGGTNTEAFF

J gene: TRBJ1-5
V gene: TRBV9
D gene: TRBD1
clone size: once
CDR3 DNA: TGTGCCAGCAGCGTAGCTGGGACAGGGGGTCAGCCCCAGCATTTT
CDR3 protein: CASSVAGTGGQPQHF

J gene: TRBJ2-7
V gene: TRBV4-1
D gene: .
clone size: .
CDR3 DNA: TGCGCCAGCAGCCAAATCCCGTTGTCAGGGGCCACCTACGAGCAGTACTTC
CDR3 protein: CASSQIPLSGATYEQYF

J gene: TRBJ2-7
V gene: TRBV7-6
D gene: TRBD1
clone size: .
CDR3 DNA: TGTGCCAGCAGCACGACCGGGACAGGGTCCTCCTACGAGCAGTACTTC
CDR3 protein: CASSTTGTGSSYEQYF

J gene: TRBJ2-1
V gene: TRBV15
D gene: .
clone size: .
CDR3 DNA: TGTGCCACCAGCGCCGGGACTCGCTCCTACAATGAGCAGTTCTTC
CDR3 protein: CATSAGTRSYNEQFF

J gene: TRBJ2-3
V gene: TRBV14
D gene: TRBD2
clone size: .
CDR3 DNA: TGTGCCAGCAGCCTCACCGGGACTACCATTGATACGCAGTATTTT
CDR3 protein: CASSLTGTTIDTQYF

J gene: TRBJ2-3
V gene: TRBV29-1
D gene: .
clone size: .
CDR3 DNA: TGCAGCGTTGAAGGGGACCTAGAGCGGGGCACAGATACGCAGTATTTT
CDR3 protein: CSVEGDLERGTDTQYF

J gene: TRBJ1-3
V gene: TRBV19
D gene: .
clone size: .
CDR3 DNA: TGTGCCAGTAAAATGAGCCTCCGCTCTGGAAACACCATATATTTT
CDR3 protein: CASKMSLRSGNTIYF

J gene: TRBJ1-1
V gene: TRBV19
D gene: .
clone size: .
CDR3 DNA: TGTGCCAGTAGTATTCGGCGGGTAACTACAACAGGGGAAGCTTTCTTT
CDR3 protein: CASSIRRVTTTGEAFF

J gene: TRBJ2-7
V gene: TRBV28
D gene: .
clone size: .
CDR3 DNA: TGTGCCAGGGTTGGCGTGGACTTGAACTCCTACGAGCAGTACTTC
CDR3 protein: CARVGVDLNSYEQYF

J gene: TRBJ2-2
V gene: TRBV27
D gene: TRBD1
clone size: .
CDR3 DNA: TGTGCCAGCAGTATCCGGGACAGGGAAACCGGGGAGCTGTTTTTT
CDR3 protein: CASSIRDRETGELFF

J gene: TRBJ2-7
V gene: TRBV28
D gene: TRBD1
clone size: .
CDR3 DNA: TGTGCCAGCAGTTCCTACAGGGGGCGAAGCTCCTACGAGCAGTACTTC
CDR3 protein: CASSSYRGRSSYEQYF

J gene: TRBJ1-6
V gene: TRBV9
D gene: .
clone size: .
CDR3 DNA: TGTGCCAGCAGCGCAGGGGACCTCTCCTATAATTCACCCCTCCACTTT
CDR3 protein: CASSAGDLSYNSPLHF

J gene: TRBJ2-1
V gene: TRBV9
D gene: .
clone size: .
CDR3 DNA: TGTGCCAGCAGCGTAGAGGGACAAAAGTTCTTC
CDR3 protein: CASSVEGQKFF

J gene: TRBJ1-5
V gene: TRBV2
D gene: .
clone size: .
CDR3 DNA: TGTGCCAGCAGGAGCCCGGGATCAGGCAATCAGCCCCAGCATTTT
CDR3 protein: CASRSPGSGNQPQHF

J gene: TRBJ2-7
V gene: TRBV2
D gene: .
clone size: .
CDR3 DNA: TGTGCCAGCAGTTTCAGGGAGGAGACTTACGAGCAGTACTTC
CDR3 protein: CASSFREETYEQYF

J gene: TRBJ2-2
V gene: TRBV15
D gene: .
clone size: once
CDR3 DNA: TGTGCCACCAGCAGAGCGGGAGAAGGTGGTGGGGAGCTGTTTTTT
CDR3 protein: CATSRAGEGGGELFF

J gene: TRBJ2-1
V gene: TRBV4-1
D gene: TRBD2
clone size: many
CDR3 DNA: TGCGCCAGCAGCCAAGTCTGGCTACTAGCGGGAGGGGGGCAGTTCTTC
CDR3 protein: CASSQVWLLAGGGQFF

J gene: TRBJ2-2
V gene: TRBV27
D gene: TRBD2
clone size: .
CDR3 DNA: TGTGCCAGCAGTTTAGGCGGGAGCACCGGGGAGCTGTTTTTT
CDR3 protein: CASSLGGSTGELFF

J gene: TRBJ2-7
V gene: TRBV5-6
D gene: TRBD1
clone size: .
CDR3 DNA: TGTGCCAGCAGCTTCAGGGGGCGGGGGACAGGGACCGACGAGCAGTACTTC
CDR3 protein: CASSFRGRGTGTDEQYF

J gene: TRBJ1-4
V gene: TRBV11-2
D gene: .
clone size: .
CDR3 DNA: TGTGCCAGCAGCTTATGGGGAGGCCCTAATGAAAAACTGTTTTTT
CDR3 protein: CASSLWGGPNEKLFF

J gene: TRBJ2-1
V gene: TRBV4-2
D gene: .
clone size: once
CDR3 DNA: TGTGCCAGCAGTGACACCAATGAGCAGTTCTTC
CDR3 protein: CASSDTNEQFF

J gene: TRBJ1-1
V gene: TRBV5-6
D gene: .
clone size: .
CDR3 DNA: TGTGCCAGCAGCTTGTACGTGGGGCGAGACACTGAAGCTTTCTTT
CDR3 protein: CASSLYVGRDTEAFF

J gene: TRBJ2-1
V gene: TRBV19
D gene: TRBD1
clone size: .
CDR3 DNA: TGTGCCACCGAACCCGGGACAGGGGCTGTAGTCAATGAGCAGTTCTTC
CDR3 protein: CATEPGTGAVVNEQFF

J gene: TRBJ1-3
V gene: TRBV10-3
D gene: .
clone size: .
CDR3 DNA: TGTGCCATCAGTGAATCGGGGGCTGGAAACACCATATATTTT
CDR3 protein: CAISESGAGNTIYF

J gene: TRBJ2-3
V gene: TRBV29-1
D gene: .
clone size: .
CDR3 DNA: TGCAGCGTTGAAGATCTGGCAGGGAGCACAGATACGCAGTATTTT
CDR3 protein: CSVEDLAGSTDTQYF